This T cell receptor (beta chain) appears in the sequencing data of a study of response to subunit inactivated influenza vaccine. This CDR3 is built from 15 residues. The germline V and J ends were trimmed by 0 bases and 2 bases, with 12 bases remaining between them. Germline CDR1 and CDR2: DFQATT and SNEGSKA (reference sequence). This clonotype was detected ten times or more. Each CDR3 protein is one row after TCRdb ran MiXCR on the RT-PCR reads. The sample shows 300,000 to 350,000 distinct CDR3 sequences, around a fifth of them seen only once. Here the sequenced sample was PBMCs from blood, taken less than 22 months after vaccination. The TCR sequence derives from a man in his fifties or sixties who received an inactivated influenza vaccine. V usage is TRBV20-1 and J usage is TRBJ2-3; no firm D call. The CDR3, as DNA: TGCAGTGCTAGAGATATACAGCTTTTCACAGATACGCAGTATTTT. Amino acid sequence: CSARDIQLFTDTQYF.